This entry features one TCR beta chain sequence. TCRdb keeps only in-frame clones here, not all; method: immunoSEQ multiplex PCR. Of more than 300,000 clones listed, 92% are singletons. This CDR3 is 15 amino acids long. CDR1 LNHDA and CDR2 SQIVND come from the germline V gene (reference sequence). V lost 2 bases to trimming and J lost 2 bases; unmatched junction nucleotides: 5. The data derive from a study of blood T cell repertoires in COVID-19. Sequenced material: PBMCs or T cells enriched from blood (not recorded which). The TCR originated in a woman aged 25 to 39 who had recovered from COVID-19. The gene calls are TRBV19 and TRBJ2-7, with 8 bases fitting TRBD2. DNA for the CDR3: TGTGCCAGTAGTATATCTAGCGGGCCGACCTACGAGCAGTACTTC. Residues: CASSISSGPTYEQYF.